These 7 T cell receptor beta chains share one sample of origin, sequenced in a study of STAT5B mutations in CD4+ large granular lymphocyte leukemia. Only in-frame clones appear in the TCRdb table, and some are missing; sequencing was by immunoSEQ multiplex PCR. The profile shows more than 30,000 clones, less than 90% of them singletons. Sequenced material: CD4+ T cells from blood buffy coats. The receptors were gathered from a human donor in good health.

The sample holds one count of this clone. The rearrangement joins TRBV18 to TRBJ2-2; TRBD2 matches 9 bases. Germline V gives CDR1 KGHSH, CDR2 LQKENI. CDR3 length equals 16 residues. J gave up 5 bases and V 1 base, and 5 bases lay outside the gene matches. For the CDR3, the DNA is TGTGCCAGCTCACCACTGCGGGAGGGCCGAACCGGGGAGCTGTTTTTT. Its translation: CASSPLREGRTGELFF.

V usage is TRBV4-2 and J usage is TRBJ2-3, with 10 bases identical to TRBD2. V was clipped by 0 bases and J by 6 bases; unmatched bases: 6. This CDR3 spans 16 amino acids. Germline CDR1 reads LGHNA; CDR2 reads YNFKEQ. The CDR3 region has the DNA TGTGCCAGCAGCCAAGATCTAGCGGGAGCCCGGGATACGCAGTATTTT. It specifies CASSQDLAGARDTQYF.

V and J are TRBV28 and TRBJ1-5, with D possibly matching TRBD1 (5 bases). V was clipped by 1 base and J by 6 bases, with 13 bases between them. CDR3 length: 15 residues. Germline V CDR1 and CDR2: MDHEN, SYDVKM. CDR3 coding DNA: TGTGCCAGCAGTTTATCACAGGCCGGGAGTCAGCCCCAGCATTTT. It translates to CASSLSQAGSQPQHF.

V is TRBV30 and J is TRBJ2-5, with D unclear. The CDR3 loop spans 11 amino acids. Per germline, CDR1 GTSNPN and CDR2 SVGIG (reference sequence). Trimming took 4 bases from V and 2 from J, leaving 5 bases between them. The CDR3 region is CAWNQQETQYF. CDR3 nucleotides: TGTGCCTGGAACCAGCAAGAGACCCAGTACTTC.

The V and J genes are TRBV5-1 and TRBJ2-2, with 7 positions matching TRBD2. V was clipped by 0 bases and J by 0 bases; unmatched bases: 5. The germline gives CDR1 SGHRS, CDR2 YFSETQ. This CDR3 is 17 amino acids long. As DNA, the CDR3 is TGCGCCAGCAGCTTGGATTCTAGCGGTGCGAACACCGGGGAGCTGTTTTTT. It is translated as CASSLDSSGANTGELFF.

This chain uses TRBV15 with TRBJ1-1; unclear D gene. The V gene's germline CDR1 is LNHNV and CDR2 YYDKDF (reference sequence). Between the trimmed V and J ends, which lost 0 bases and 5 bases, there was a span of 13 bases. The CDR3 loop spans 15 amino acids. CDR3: CATSRDLGLGTEAFF. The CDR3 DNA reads TGTGCCACCAGCAGAGATCTGGGGTTGGGAACTGAAGCTTTCTTT.

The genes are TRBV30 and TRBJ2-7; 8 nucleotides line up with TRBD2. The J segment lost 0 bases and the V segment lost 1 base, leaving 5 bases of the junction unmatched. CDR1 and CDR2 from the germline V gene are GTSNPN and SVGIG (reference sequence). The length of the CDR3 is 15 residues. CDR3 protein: CAWSESSGSSYEQYF. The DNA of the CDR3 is TGTGCCTGGAGTGAGTCGAGCGGGAGCTCCTACGAGCAGTACTTC.